The present TCR beta chain was sequenced within a study of OX40 agonist ivuxolimab in advanced cancers. Study-wide background: It was ivuxolimab, an agonistic anti-OX40 (CD134) antibody, that patients were treated with. Hepatocellular carcinoma, melanoma, renal cell or head and neck cancer occurred in dose-escalation patients. Past anti-PD-1, anti-PD-L1 or anti-CTLA-4 therapy was accepted, and approximately 37% had received some. Study observations and caveats: Clones of CD4+ and CD8+ blood T cells grew by week 6 at doses of 0.1 to 3.0 mg/kg.

Generated by immunoSEQ multiplex PCR, the TCRdb table keeps only in-frame clones and is missing some. The table records about 160,000 clones, under 95% of them present only once. To note about this clone: As yet, its antigen is unknown.

Germline CDR1 and CDR2: SEHNR and FQNEAQ (reference sequence). The V end lost 5 bases, the J end lost 11 bases, and 16 bases lay between the germline ends. The CDR3 covers 13 residues. The J gene is TRBJ2-4, the V gene TRBV7-9, with D perhaps matching TRBD2 (6 bases). Sequenced here: CD4+ or CD8+ T cells sorted from blood, sampled in a trial of the OX40 agonist ivuxolimab. The receptor was derived from an adult with an advanced solid tumor such as melanoma, head and neck, liver or kidney cancer. CDR3 sequence: CASSEVGLAFQYF. CDR3 nucleotide sequence: TGTGCCAGCAGCGAAGTGGGGCTAGCGTTTCAGTACTTC.